These 19 T cell receptor beta chains share one sample of origin, sequenced in a study of T cells after posttransplantation cyclophosphamide. Clones were read by immunoSEQ multiplex PCR, and TCRdb kept only the in-frame ones, dropping some. The repertoire includes about 22,000 clones, approximately 70% of them detected once, and about 0.61% sits in the top ten. The material sequenced was memory CD4+ T cells sorted from PBMCs. Receptor source: a woman aged 55 to 70 in good health, CMV-negative, and a related stem cell transplant donor.

The chain links TRBV27 to TRBJ1-6, with a weak D call TRBD1 (6 bases). V was trimmed by 2 bases and J by 7 bases, leaving 21 bases between them. This CDR3 region has 18 residues. Germline CDR1 and CDR2: MNHEY and SMNVEV (reference sequence). CDR3 loop: CASSLRPLQGIGNSPLHF. The CDR3 nucleotides read TGTGCCAGCAGTTTACGACCCCTACAGGGTATCGGGAATTCACCCCTCCACTTT.

The chain combines TRBV19 with TRBJ1-6, with D tentatively TRBD1 (6 bases). This CDR3 has 15 amino acids. V dropped 3 bases and J dropped 7 bases, with 13 bases sitting between them. Germline loops: CDR1 LNHDA, CDR2 SQIVND (reference sequence). The CDR3 region is CASSISPGTNSPLHF. The CDR3 DNA is TGTGCCAGTAGTATTTCCCCCGGGACAAATTCACCCCTCCACTTT.

This clone was observed a few times. This chain joins TRBV6-6 and TRBJ1-1; 7 bases fit TRBD1. Germline values: CDR1 MNHNY, CDR2 SVGAGI (reference sequence). The CDR3 covers 14 residues. The ends lost 6 bases at V and 7 bases at J; junction bases unmatched: 11. The chain's CDR3 is CASRNKRGPFEAFF. CDR3 bases: TGTGCCAGCAGGAATAAAAGGGGGCCGTTTGAAGCTTTCTTT.

This sequence joins TRBV28 and TRBJ2-5; TRBD2 aligns across 7 bases. The CDR3 spans 15 residues. J lost 7 bases, V lost 6 bases, and 14 bases had no gene match. CDR1 is MDHEN, CDR2 SYDVKM, per germline. Written as DNA, the CDR3 is TGTGCCAGCAGCCGAAGCCTGGGAGGGAAGACGACCCAGTACTTC. It is translated as CASSRSLGGKTTQYF. The full variable domain, completed using reference TRBV28 and TRBJ2-5, is DVKVTQSSRYLVKRTGEKVFLECVQDMDHENMFWYRQDPGLGLRLIYFSYDVKMKEKGDIPEGYSVSREKKERFSLILESASTNQTSMYLCASSRSLGGKTTQYFGPGTRLLVL.

This chain uses TRBV4-3 with TRBJ2-7, with 15 nucleotides matching TRBD2. Trimming removed 2 bases from V and 9 bases from J; junction bases left unmatched: 11. The germline gives CDR1 LGHNA, CDR2 YSLEER. The CDR3 is 17 residues long. The CDR3 sequence is CASSQSRGTSGGRRQYF. The CDR3 nucleotides read TGCGCCAGCAGCCAATCAAGGGGGACTAGCGGGGGGCGACGGCAGTACTTC.

The rearrangement joins TRBV9 to TRBJ2-3; D may be TRBD1 (6 bases). This CDR3 contains 15 residues. Trimming pared 7 bases from V and 3 bases from J, leaving 18 bases between. CDR1 SGDLS and CDR2 YYNGEE come from the germline V gene. The CDR3 DNA is TGTGCCAGCTCCGGGACACCAGGTTTAACAGATACGCAGTATTTT. Protein: CASSGTPGLTDTQYF. Based on the CDR3 plus reference TRBV9 and TRBJ2-3, the full variable domain is DSGVTQTPKHLITATGQRVTLRCSPRSGDLSVYWYQQSLDQGLQFLIQYYNGEERAKGNILERFSAQQFPDLHSELNLSSLELGDSALYFCASSGTPGLTDTQYFGPGTRLTVL.

A few counts support this clone. V and J are TRBV6-1 and TRBJ2-1, with 8 bases aligning to TRBD2. Per the germline V gene, CDR1 is MNHNS and CDR2 is SASEGT. This CDR3 comprises 15 residues. Losses at the gene ends were 7 bases for V and 6 bases for J; bases not matched to a gene: 11. In DNA form, the CDR3 reads TGTGCCAGCAATGGAGCGGGAGAGGTGAGCAATGAGCAGTTCTTC. Its protein product is CASNGAGEVSNEQFF.

This chain joins TRBV5-8 and TRBJ2-1; 12 nucleotides agree with TRBD2. From germline, CDR1 is SGHTS and CDR2 YDEGEE. V was pared by 4 bases and J by 4 bases, with 6 bases of the junction left unmatched. The CDR3 spans 16 residues. The chain's CDR3 is CASSPGLAGRYNEQFF. The CDR3 coding sequence is TGTGCCAGCAGCCCCGGACTAGCGGGGAGGTACAATGAGCAGTTCTTC. The variable domain in full, with the rest retrieved from reference TRBV5-8 and TRBJ2-1, is EAGVTQSPTHLIKTRGQQATLRCSPISGHTSVYWYQQALGLGLQFLLWYDEGEERNRGNFPPRFSGRQFPNYSSELNVNALELEDSALYLCASSPGLAGRYNEQFFGPGTRLTVL.

In its sample, this clone was seen once. This chain joins TRBV5-1 and TRBJ2-7; TRBD2 matches at 7 bases. Losses at the gene ends were 0 bases for V and 7 bases for J; bases not matched to a gene: 1. This CDR3 is 12 amino acids long. CDR1 and CDR2 (germline): SGHRS, YFSETQ. This CDR3 is CASSLDGGEQYF. The CDR3 DNA follows: TGCGCCAGCAGCTTGGACGGGGGGGAGCAGTACTTC.

The chain couples TRBV5-1 to TRBJ2-3; 8 nucleotides align to TRBD2. This CDR3 spans 11 amino acids. Germline-derived CDR1 and CDR2 are SGHRS and YFSETQ. The ends lost 4 bases at V and 9 bases at J; junction bases unmatched: 1. The CDR3 reads CASSREGTQYF. In DNA form, the CDR3 reads TGCGCCAGCAGCCGGGAGGGAACGCAGTATTTT.

This chain connects TRBV5-4 to TRBJ2-6; the D gene is possibly TRBD1 (5 bases). Germline V gives CDR1 SGHNT, CDR2 YYREEE (reference sequence). The V end lost 5 bases, the J end lost 2 bases, and 11 bases lay between the germline ends. The CDR3 is 15 residues long. The CDR3 region is CASSGRVPGANVLTF. In DNA form, the CDR3 reads TGTGCCAGCAGTGGCAGGGTGCCTGGGGCCAACGTCCTGACTTTC.

This chain uses TRBV29-1 with TRBJ2-7; 9 positions agree with TRBD2. The CDR3 is made up of 12 amino acids. V lost 8 bases to trimming and J lost 5 bases; unmatched junction nucleotides: 7. Germline-derived CDR1 and CDR2 are SQVTM and ANQGSEA. The CDR3: CSSGGSPDEQYF. CDR3 DNA sequence: TGCAGCAGCGGGGGGTCTCCTGACGAGCAGTACTTC.

The CDR3 loop is CASSPTGQGYNEQFF. The CDR3 DNA reads as TGTGCCAGCAGCCCCACGGGACAGGGGTACAATGAGCAGTTCTTC. The genes are TRBV7-3 and TRBJ2-1, with 10 nucleotides matching TRBD1. Looked up from germline, CDR1 is SGHTA and CDR2 is FQGTGA. Losses at the gene ends were 5 bases for V and 4 bases for J; bases not matched to a gene: 5. The CDR3 runs to 15 residues.

The rearrangement links TRBV18 to TRBJ1-1; 7 bases fit TRBD1. The V and J ends lost 2 bases and 3 bases, in that order; junction bases with no gene match: 3. Germline V gives CDR1 KGHSH, CDR2 LQKENI. CDR3 length equals 14 residues. CDR3 coding DNA: TGTGCCAGCTCACCAGCAACAGGGGACACTGAAGCTTTCTTT. Protein product: CASSPATGDTEAFF.

The chain carries TRBV13 and TRBJ2-1; TRBD2 matches 12 bases. There are 17 residues in the CDR3. After removal of 2 bases from V and 0 bases from J, the junction contained 2 bases not matched to a gene. Per the germline V gene, CDR1 is PRHDT and CDR2 is FYEKMQ (reference sequence). The chain's CDR3 is CASSLTSGRPSYNEQFF. For the CDR3, the DNA is TGTGCCAGCAGCTTAACTAGCGGGAGGCCCTCCTACAATGAGCAGTTCTTC.

A single count supports this clone. This sample also contains other DNA sequences that code for the same CDR3. V and J are TRBV6-5 and TRBJ1-1, with D possibly TRBD1 on 5 matching bases. The CDR3 is made up of 14 amino acids. The germline V and J ends were trimmed by 2 bases and 0 bases, with 7 bases remaining between them. CDR1 is MNHEY and CDR2 is SVGAGI in the germline V gene. This CDR3 is CASSYGGMNTEAFF. The CDR3 DNA is TGTGCCAGCAGTTACGGGGGGATGAACACTGAAGCTTTCTTT.

The CDR3, as DNA: TGTGCCAGCAGCTCAGGGGGAATCTGGACAGAGTACGAGCAGTACTTC. Translating it yields CASSSGGIWTEYEQYF. The rearrangement links TRBV5-6 to TRBJ2-7; 7 bases line up with TRBD1. Per germline, CDR1 SGHDT and CDR2 YYEEEE. The CDR3 runs to 16 residues. V trimming: 3 bases; J trimming: 4 bases; junction bases outside the gene matches: 13.

The V call is TRBV11-2, the J call TRBJ2-2; D is perhaps TRBD1 (5 bases). Trimming removed 5 bases at V and 6 bases at J, with 10 bases between. Per the germline V gene, CDR1 is SGHAT and CDR2 is FQNNGV. The CDR3 has 13 residues. CDR3 in amino acids: CASSPPGSGELFF. Written as DNA, the CDR3 is TGTGCCAGCAGCCCACCAGGGTCCGGGGAGCTGTTTTTT.

The chain joins TRBV7-7 to TRBJ2-7, with TRBD1 matching over 9 bases. This CDR3 contains 15 residues. Germline V gene sequence: CDR1 SSHAT, CDR2 FNYEAQ (reference sequence). V shed 4 bases and J 3 bases; nucleotides not matched to a gene: 7. The CDR3 coding sequence is TGTGCCAGCAGCTCACGACCGGGACAGGGCTACGAGCAGTACTTC. Translation: CASSSRPGQGYEQYF.